Following are 14 T cell receptor beta chains from one sample sequenced in a study of T cell changes during pregnancy in multiple sclerosis. The data were produced by immunoSEQ multiplex PCR, yet TCRdb's version contains in-frame clones alone and is incomplete. The data show some 37,000 clones, approximately 92% seen once. The sequences come from CD8+ T cells from peripheral blood mononuclear cells, collected after pregnancy. The receptors here all came from a female donor with multiple sclerosis, enrolled in a pregnancy study.

The chain is built from TRBV7-9 and TRBJ2-2; maybe TRBD2 (6 bases). V lost 5 bases, J lost 6 bases, and 19 bases lay in between. From germline, CDR1 is SEHNR and CDR2 FQNEAQ (reference sequence). The CDR3 runs to 16 residues. The CDR3 DNA follows: TGTGCCAGCAGCGTAACCCGGGACTCCGTACCCGGGGAGCTGTTTTTT. It encodes CASSVTRDSVPGELFF.

The chain links TRBV7-9 to TRBJ1-1; maybe TRBD1 (5 bases). The CDR3 has 16 residues. The V end lost 8 bases, the J end lost 0 bases, and 19 bases lay between the germline ends. Germline-derived CDR1 and CDR2 are SEHNR and FQNEAQ (reference sequence). The CDR3 reads CASCGTAEPMNTEAFF. In DNA form, the CDR3 reads TGTGCCAGCTGCGGGACGGCGGAGCCCATGAACACTGAAGCTTTCTTT.

The chain recombines TRBV6-5 with TRBJ2-2, with a weak D call TRBD2 (6 bases). CDR1 is MNHEY and CDR2 is SVGAGI in the germline V gene. Trimming left V 0 bases short and J 4 bases short, with 12 bases between. This CDR3 has 16 amino acids. The CDR3 spells CASSYSIQGGTGELFF. The CDR3 DNA reads TGTGCCAGCAGTTACTCGATCCAGGGAGGCACCGGGGAGCTGTTTTTT.

The chain uses TRBV7-9 and TRBJ1-5; D is unresolved. CDR3 length: 15 residues. V lost 2 bases to trimming and J lost 1 base, with 9 bases between them. Per germline, CDR1 SEHNR and CDR2 FQNEAQ (reference sequence). The CDR3 DNA follows: TGTGCCAGCAGCTTAACGGAGGGCAGCAATCAGCCCCAGCATTTT. It codes for CASSLTEGSNQPQHF.

Of note for this clone: The germline gene is not matched at one end of the junction; a read error may be the cause. The chain carries TRBV11-2 and TRBJ2-7, with TRBD2 matching over 9 bases. From germline, CDR1 is SGHAT and CDR2 FQNNGV. This CDR3 is 16 amino acids long. The CDR3 DNA reads as TGTGCCAGCAGCTCCTCCCCGGTAGCGGGAGCAAAAGAGCAGCACTTC. It is translated as CASSSSPVAGAKEQHF.

The CDR3: CASSLAPGRTYEQYF. The CDR3 DNA is TGTGCCAGCAGCTTGGCTCCTGGGCGAACCTACGAGCAGTACTTC. This chain uses TRBV5-8 with TRBJ2-7; no clear D. The V gene lost 0 bases and the J gene lost 2 bases, with 12 bases spanning the gap. CDR3 size: 15 residues. Germline V gene lookup returns CDR1 SGHTS and CDR2 YDEGEE.

The V and J genes are TRBV9 and TRBJ1-4; D remains unclear. The CDR3 is 15 amino acids. Trimming left V 0 bases short and J 5 bases short, with 11 bases between. Per germline, CDR1 SGDLS and CDR2 YYNGEE. For the CDR3, the DNA is TGTGCCAGCAGCGTAGATGGCAGCGACAATGAAAAACTGTTTTTT. This sequence encodes CASSVDGSDNEKLFF.

The J gene is TRBJ1-2, the V gene TRBV9; D is undetermined. V was shortened by 4 bases and J by 4 bases, with 14 bases between the two germline ends. The CDR3 has 14 residues. Per germline, CDR1 SGDLS and CDR2 YYNGEE. The CDR3 nucleotides read TGTGCCAGCAGCCCCCCGACTAGTAGCTATGGCTACACCTTC. It is translated as CASSPPTSSYGYTF.

The gene calls are TRBV2 and TRBJ2-2; 9 nucleotides match TRBD1. V was pared by 5 bases and J by 5 bases, with 12 bases of the junction left unmatched. There are 17 residues in the CDR3. CDR1 is SNHLY, CDR2 FYNNEI, per germline. The CDR3 spells CASSLDRGEVRTGELFF. CDR3 nucleotide sequence: TGTGCCAGCAGTCTAGACAGGGGGGAGGTGAGGACCGGGGAGCTGTTTTTT.

V gene TRBV20-1 combines with J gene TRBJ1-6; perhaps TRBD1 as D (6 bases). With 6 bases removed from V and 14 bases from J, the gap between germline ends came to 14 bases. The CDR3 consists of 11 residues. Germline CDR1 DFQATT, CDR2 SNEGSKA (reference sequence). DNA of the CDR3: TGCAGTGCCCTGGACAGCCAGGCCCTCCACTTT. This codes for CSALDSQALHF.

The chain has TRBV11-2 and TRBJ2-7; tentative D call: TRBD2 (6 bases). Germline values: CDR1 SGHAT, CDR2 FQNNGV. V shed 7 bases and J shed 1 base, with 26 bases lying between them. This CDR3 has 18 residues. CDR3 coding DNA: TGTGCCAGCACTCCTCTAGCTGCGGGGCCTTTAAAATCCTACGAGCAGTACTTC. The encoded protein is CASTPLAAGPLKSYEQYF.

The chain couples TRBV28 to TRBJ1-3; weak D call: TRBD1 (6 bases). Germline CDR1 and CDR2: MDHEN and SYDVKM. The CDR3 consists of 18 residues. The ends were cut back, 4 bases at V and 2 bases at J, with 21 bases in the middle. CDR3 DNA: TGTGCCAGCAGTTCCTCCTCCGGGGCAGGGGCGGCTGGAAACACCATATATTTT. Its protein is CASSSSSGAGAAGNTIYF.

The V and J genes are TRBV29-1 and TRBJ2-5; D perhaps matches TRBD2 (5 bases). V was clipped by 1 base and J by 3 bases, with 9 bases between them. Germline CDR1 is SQVTM and CDR2 is ANQGSEA. The CDR3 spans 13 residues. CDR3 bases: TGCAGCGTTGAAGGGCCAGCGGAAGAGACCCAGTACTTC. Translation: CSVEGPAEETQYF. Together with reference TRBV29-1 and TRBJ2-5, the CDR3 gives the full variable domain: SAVISQKPSRDICQRGTSLTIQCQVDSQVTMMFWYRQQPGQSLTLIATANQGSEATYESGFVIDKFPISRPNLTFSTLTVSNMSPEDSSIYLCSVEGPAEETQYFGPGTRLLVL.

The J gene is TRBJ2-3, the V gene TRBV7-2, with D tentatively TRBD1 (5 bases). The CDR3 is 17 residues long. From germline, CDR1 is SGHTA and CDR2 FQGNSA. The ends were cut back, 1 base at V and 5 bases at J, with 19 bases in the middle. This chain's CDR3 is CASSLGFQGSNEDTQYF. The DNA of the CDR3 is TGTGCCAGCAGCTTAGGCTTCCAGGGTTCTAATGAAGATACGCAGTATTTT.